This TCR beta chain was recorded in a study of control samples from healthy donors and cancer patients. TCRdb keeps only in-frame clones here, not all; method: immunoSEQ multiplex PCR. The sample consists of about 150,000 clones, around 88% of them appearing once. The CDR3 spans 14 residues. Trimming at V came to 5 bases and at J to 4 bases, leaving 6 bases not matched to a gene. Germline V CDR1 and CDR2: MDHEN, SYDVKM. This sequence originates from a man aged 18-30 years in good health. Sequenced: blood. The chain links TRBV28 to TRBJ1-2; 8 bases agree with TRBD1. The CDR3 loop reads CASSPGGRGYGYTF. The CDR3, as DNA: TGTGCCAGCAGTCCAGGGGGCCGGGGCTATGGCTACACCTTC.